These 14 T cell receptor beta chains originate from one sample sequenced in a study of blood T cell repertoires in COVID-19. This table comes from immunoSEQ multiplex PCR, and its TCRdb copy is limited to in-frame clones, with some not included. This table has 250,000 to 400,000 clones, around 89% appearing once. Sequenced: peripheral blood. The receptors originated from a woman aged 25 to 45 with COVID-19, enrolled during active disease.

J is TRBJ2-5 and V is TRBV14; 10 nucleotides align to TRBD1. J gave up 5 bases and V 3 bases, and 15 bases lay outside the gene matches. The CDR3 is made up of 18 amino acids. CDR1 and CDR2 from the germline V gene are SGHDN and FVKESK. This CDR3 reads CASSHIGGTGAIRETQYF. Here the CDR3 DNA reads TGTGCCAGCAGCCATATCGGGGGGACAGGGGCCATCAGGGAGACCCAGTACTTC.

CDR3 loop: CASSRGTFNTEAFF. In DNA form, the CDR3 reads TGTGCCAGCAGCCGAGGAACCTTTAACACTGAAGCTTTCTTT. The chain joins TRBV6-5 to TRBJ1-1, with D hard to call. Germline V gene sequence: CDR1 MNHEY, CDR2 SVGAGI. The CDR3 loop spans 14 amino acids. V dropped 6 bases and J dropped 2 bases, with 13 bases sitting between them.

This chain connects TRBV24-1 to TRBJ1-2, with 8 bases that match TRBD1. The CDR3 is made up of 14 amino acids. Germline lookup yields CDR1 KGHDR and CDR2 SFDVKD. The V gene end was trimmed by 3 bases and the J gene end by 6 bases; junction bases not matched to a gene: 5. CDR3 sequence (DNA): TGTGCCACCAGTGATGCCCAGACAGGGGATGGCTACACCTTC. It yields the protein CATSDAQTGDGYTF.

CDR3 coding DNA: TGTGCCAGCAGCTTGACAGGGGGCCTCTATGGCTACACCTTC. This gives the protein CASSLTGGLYGYTF. The rearrangement uses TRBV7-8 and TRBJ1-2; 10 bases are shared with TRBD1. Trimming at V came to 3 bases and at J to 4 bases, leaving 2 bases not matched to a gene. Germline loops: CDR1 SGHVS, CDR2 FQNEAQ. There are 14 residues in the CDR3.

The rearrangement uses TRBV15 and TRBJ1-2; D is uncertain. The CDR3 has 15 residues. Germline CDR1 LNHNV, CDR2 YYDKDF (reference sequence). Trimming took 1 base from V and 7 from J, leaving 16 bases between them. The CDR3 DNA reads TGTGCCACCAGCAGAGGGGTCAGCGGGAGGCTTGGCTACACCTTC. Residues: CATSRGVSGRLGYTF.

The chain employs TRBV7-2 and TRBJ2-5; possibly TRBD1 for D (6 bases). The CDR3 has 15 residues. V lost 6 bases to trimming and J lost 1 base, with 15 bases between them. CDR1 SGHTA and CDR2 FQGNSA come from the germline V gene. The CDR3 DNA reads TGTGCCAGCAGTTTCCAGACAGGCAGCCAAGAGACCCAGTACTTC. As protein: CASSFQTGSQETQYF.

This chain joins TRBV5-6 and TRBJ2-1; 7 positions agree with TRBD2. V was pared by 4 bases and J by 10 bases, with 14 bases of the junction left unmatched. The CDR3 sequence is 15 residues long. The germline gives CDR1 SGHDT, CDR2 YYEEEE. CDR3 sequence (DNA): TGTGCCAGCAGCCCCGTGGGCGGGGGACCAAACGAGCAGTTCTTC. Translation gives CASSPVGGGPNEQFF.

The CDR3 loop is CASSPTGGLGGYTF. CDR3 nucleotide sequence: TGTGCCAGCAGCCCTACCGGAGGATTGGGTGGCTACACCTTC. The chain combines TRBV7-3 with TRBJ1-2; D remains unclear. Germline CDR1 is SGHTA and CDR2 is FQGTGA. The CDR3 runs 14 residues. V was trimmed by 5 bases and J by 7 bases, leaving 17 bases between them.

The chain uses TRBV9 and TRBJ2-5, with D tentatively TRBD1 (6 bases). This CDR3 region has 16 residues. V lost 0 bases to trimming and J lost 1 base, with 13 bases between them. Germline CDR1 SGDLS, CDR2 YYNGEE. The chain's CDR3 is CASSVGPGEFQETQYF. In nucleotides, the CDR3 is TGTGCCAGCAGCGTAGGCCCAGGGGAATTCCAAGAGACCCAGTACTTC. The full variable domain, rest sourced from reference TRBV9 and TRBJ2-5, is DSGVTQTPKHLITATGQRVTLRCSPRSGDLSVYWYQQSLDQGLQFLIQYYNGEERAKGNILERFSAQQFPDLHSELNLSSLELGDSALYFCASSVGPGEFQETQYFGPGTRLLVL.

This chain uses TRBV18 with TRBJ2-7; D is possibly TRBD2 (6 bases). CDR3 length: 12 residues. Per germline, CDR1 KGHSH and CDR2 LQKENI. The germline V and J ends were trimmed by 3 bases and 6 bases, with 9 bases remaining between them. The CDR3 DNA reads as TGTGCCAGCTCACCCTCGGGGGTCGAGCAGTACTTC. Its protein is CASSPSGVEQYF.

J is TRBJ1-4 and V is TRBV12-3 or TRBV12-4; 7 positions agree with TRBD1. Trimming at V came to 3 bases and at J to 8 bases, leaving 3 bases not matched to a gene. There are 13 residues in the CDR3. This CDR3 is CASSFTGEEKLFF. The CDR3 DNA follows: TGTGCCAGCAGTTTTACAGGGGAGGAAAAACTGTTTTTT.

The rearrangement uses TRBV9 and TRBJ2-3; the match to TRBD2 covers 10 bases. The germline V gene has CDR1 SGDLS and CDR2 YYNGEE. V was clipped by 3 bases and J by 6 bases; unmatched bases: 7. CDR3 length equals 15 residues. The CDR3 region has the DNA TGTGCCAGCAGCGCAACTAGCGGGAATCGGGATACGCAGTATTTT. Its protein product is CASSATSGNRDTQYF.

The chain has TRBV7-2 and TRBJ1-5, with 8 bases aligning to TRBD1. CDR1 is SGHTA and CDR2 is FQGNSA in the germline V gene. The length of the CDR3 is 13 residues. V trimming: 5 bases; J trimming: 4 bases; junction bases outside the gene matches: 1. CDR3 sequence reads: CASSRDRNQPQHF. CDR3 nucleotide sequence: TGTGCCAGCAGCAGGGACAGGAATCAGCCCCAGCATTTT.

This rearrangement joins TRBV18 to TRBJ2-2, with D possibly being TRBD1 (6 bases). Germline V CDR1 and CDR2: KGHSH, LQKENI. Trimming cost V 0 bases and J 5 bases, with 13 bases left between them. The CDR3 runs 16 residues. The CDR3 DNA follows: TGTGCCAGCTCACCACCGAGCAGGGGAACGACCGGGGAGCTGTTTTTT. As protein: CASSPPSRGTTGELFF.